The clone carrying this T cell receptor beta chain was picked up a small number of times. What it binds is not known. The data belong to a study of T-cell memory formation after mild COVID-19. Study-wide results and caveats: A balance of CD4 and CD8 characterized clones contracting day 15 to 85, whereas later expanders leaned CD4+.

Germline V gene data show CDR1 as DFQATT and CDR2 as SNEGSKA (reference sequence). There are 15 residues in the CDR3. Trimming stripped 3 bases from V and 3 bases from J, with 15 bases between. A single record per CDR3 protein comes from TCRdb applying MiXCR to the 5' RACE reads. The sample consists of over 120,000 distinct CDR3 sequences, approximately 21% of them appearing once. The sequence came from an adult woman who had mild COVID-19 (a few samples of this study predate the infection). Cell type and time point are not known. The specimen was PBMCs or a T cell subset sorted from them (not recorded which). V is TRBV20-1 and J is TRBJ1-3; TRBD1 is a possible D gene (6 bases). In DNA form, the CDR3 reads TGCAGTGCTAGTCGCGGGACATCAATTGGAAACACCATATATTTT. Its translation: CSASRGTSIGNTIYF.